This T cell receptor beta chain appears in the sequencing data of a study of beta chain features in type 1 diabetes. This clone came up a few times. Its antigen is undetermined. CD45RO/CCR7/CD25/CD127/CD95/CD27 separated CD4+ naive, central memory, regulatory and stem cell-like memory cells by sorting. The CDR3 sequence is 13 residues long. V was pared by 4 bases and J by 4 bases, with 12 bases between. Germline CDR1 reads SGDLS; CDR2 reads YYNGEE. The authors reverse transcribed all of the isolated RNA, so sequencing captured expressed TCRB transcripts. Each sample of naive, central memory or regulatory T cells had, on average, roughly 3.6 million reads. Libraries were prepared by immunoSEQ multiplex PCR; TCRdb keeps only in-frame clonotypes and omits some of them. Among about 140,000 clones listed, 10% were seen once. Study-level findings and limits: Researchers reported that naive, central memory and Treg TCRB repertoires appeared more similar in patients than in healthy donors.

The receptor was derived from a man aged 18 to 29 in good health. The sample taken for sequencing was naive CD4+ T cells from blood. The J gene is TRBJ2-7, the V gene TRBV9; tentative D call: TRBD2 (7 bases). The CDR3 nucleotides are TGTGCCAGCAGCTATAAGGGGGGGTACGAGCAGTACTTC. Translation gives CASSYKGGYEQYF.